This T cell receptor (beta chain) was sequenced during a study of HIV-infected patients and healthy controls. Study-wide findings and caveats: During therapy, HIV-associated CDR3s fell significantly in frequency, while CMV-associated CDR3s did not change significantly.

The repertoire came from unfractionated whole blood and reflected all unsorted peripheral T cells. This clonotype was seen at least ten times. As yet, its antigen is unknown. Reverse transcription used 450 to 650 ng RNA and constant-region primers for alpha and beta. Using multiplexing indices, alpha and beta chain libraries were generated apart by chain-specific third strand synthesis. A 5' RACE adapter with a random hexamer and the SP2 primer site was joined to cDNA. TCRdb analysed the 5' RACE reads with MiXCR anew, one entry per CDR3 protein. The sample carries fewer than 15,000 distinct CDR3 sequences, around 9.9% recorded once. The source is an adult in good health. The sequenced sample was blood.

The CDR3 region is CASSLLAGSSYNEQFF. CDR3 bases: TGCGCCAGCAGCTTACTAGCGGGGTCCTCCTACAATGAGCAGTTCTTC. The chain employs TRBV5-1 and TRBJ2-1; TRBD2 aligns across 10 bases. Trimming took 2 bases from V and 0 from J; bases not matched to a gene: 2. Per germline, CDR1 SGHRS and CDR2 YFSETQ. The CDR3 consists of 16 residues.